These T cell receptor beta chains were read from a single sample in a study of T-cell memory formation after mild COVID-19. TCRdb re-called the 5' RACE reads through MiXCR, storing one row per CDR3 protein. Of about 340,000 distinct CDR3 sequences listed, about 16% are singletons. Sequencing was performed on PBMCs or a T cell subset sorted from them (not recorded which). The receptors here all came from a man younger than 35 who had mild COVID-19 (a few samples of this study predate the infection). Cell type and time point are not known. The CDR3 runs from the conserved cysteine through the conserved F or W. Fields, in order: V gene, J gene, D gene, clone size, CDR3 length, CDR3 protein, CDR3 DNA. The D gene is left open where the match is weak. Clone size appears in some rows only: once, few, many, or a class for an expanded clone.

v_call: TRBV4-3
j_call: TRBJ2-2
d_call: .
clone_size: few
cdr3_length: 16
cdr3_aa: CASSQEHLAYTGELFF
cdr3_nt: TGCGCCAGCAGCCAAGAGCATCTAGCCTACACCGGGGAGCTGTTTTTT

v_call: TRBV7-2
j_call: TRBJ2-1
d_call: TRBD2
clone_size: .
cdr3_length: 15
cdr3_aa: CASSQLAGAGRGQFF
cdr3_nt: TGTGCCAGCAGTCAACTAGCGGGGGCCGGACGGGGGCAGTTCTTC

v_call: TRBV2
j_call: TRBJ1-5
d_call: .
clone_size: .
cdr3_length: 14
cdr3_aa: CASSNSYSNQPQHF
cdr3_nt: TGTGCCAGCAGTAATAGTTATAGCAATCAGCCCCAGCATTTT

v_call: TRBV12-3/TRBV12-4
j_call: TRBJ1-5
d_call: .
clone_size: few
cdr3_length: 13
cdr3_aa: CASSLASNQPQHF
cdr3_nt: TGTGCCAGCAGTTTGGCCAGCAATCAGCCCCAGCATTTT

v_call: TRBV7-9
j_call: TRBJ2-1
d_call: TRBD2
clone_size: few
cdr3_length: 14
cdr3_aa: CASSTGREGNEQFF
cdr3_nt: TGTGCCAGCAGCACCGGGAGGGAGGGAAATGAGCAGTTCTTC

v_call: TRBV12-3/TRBV12-4
j_call: TRBJ2-2
d_call: TRBD1
clone_size: .
cdr3_length: 17
cdr3_aa: CASRPTPGQGDTGELFF
cdr3_nt: TGTGCCAGCAGACCCACACCGGGACAGGGGGACACCGGGGAGCTGTTTTTT

v_call: TRBV29-1
j_call: TRBJ1-2
d_call: .
clone_size: few
cdr3_length: 13
cdr3_aa: CSVGVGFSYGYTF
cdr3_nt: TGCAGCGTTGGGGTGGGCTTTAGCTATGGCTACACCTTC

v_call: TRBV29-1
j_call: TRBJ2-1
d_call: .
clone_size: .
cdr3_length: 14
cdr3_aa: CSAGGRGAKNEQFF
cdr3_nt: TGCAGCGCCGGGGGACGGGGGGCGAAAAATGAGCAGTTCTTC

v_call: TRBV25-1
j_call: TRBJ2-2
d_call: .
clone_size: few
cdr3_length: 14
cdr3_aa: CASSPLRGTGELFF
cdr3_nt: TGTGCCAGCAGCCCCCTGAGGGGCACCGGGGAGCTGTTTTTT

v_call: TRBV5-1
j_call: TRBJ2-7
d_call: TRBD1
clone_size: .
cdr3_length: 14
cdr3_aa: CASSGMTGGYEQYF
cdr3_nt: TGCGCCAGCAGCGGGATGACAGGGGGCTACGAGCAGTACTTC

v_call: TRBV11-2
j_call: TRBJ2-7
d_call: TRBD2
clone_size: many
cdr3_length: 15
cdr3_aa: CASRPTSGSSYEQYF
cdr3_nt: TGTGCCAGCAGGCCTACTAGCGGAAGCTCCTACGAGCAGTACTTC

v_call: TRBV7-2
j_call: TRBJ2-1
d_call: TRBD1
clone_size: .
cdr3_length: 13
cdr3_aa: CASRKQGAWEQFF
cdr3_nt: TGTGCCAGCAGGAAACAGGGGGCTTGGGAGCAGTTCTTC

v_call: TRBV7-8
j_call: TRBJ1-5
d_call: TRBD1
clone_size: few
cdr3_length: 15
cdr3_aa: CASSPWTGVGQPQHF
cdr3_nt: TGTGCCAGCAGCCCTTGGACAGGGGTTGGTCAGCCCCAGCATTTT

v_call: TRBV20-1
j_call: TRBJ2-3
d_call: .
clone_size: .
cdr3_length: 11
cdr3_aa: CSLWGPDTQYF
cdr3_nt: TGCAGTCTCTGGGGTCCAGATACGCAGTATTTT

v_call: TRBV7-2
j_call: TRBJ1-5
d_call: .
clone_size: .
cdr3_length: 14
cdr3_aa: CASSLLGRNQPQHF
cdr3_nt: TGTGCCAGCAGCTTATTGGGACGCAATCAGCCCCAGCATTTT

v_call: TRBV11-1
j_call: TRBJ2-5
d_call: TRBD2
clone_size: once
cdr3_length: 16
cdr3_aa: CASSLAGGSYQETQYF
cdr3_nt: TGTGCCAGCAGCTTGGCGGGGGGGTCGTACCAAGAGACCCAGTACTTC

v_call: TRBV6-2/TRBV6-3
j_call: TRBJ2-1
d_call: .
clone_size: many
cdr3_length: 16
cdr3_aa: CASSSPFGGSGNEQFF
cdr3_nt: TGTGCCAGCAGTTCCCCATTTGGGGGCTCGGGAAATGAGCAGTTCTTC

v_call: TRBV24-1
j_call: TRBJ2-5
d_call: .
clone_size: few
cdr3_length: 15
cdr3_aa: CATSDPQSSGETQYF
cdr3_nt: TGTGCCACCAGTGATCCTCAATCGAGCGGGGAGACCCAGTACTTC

v_call: TRBV12-3/TRBV12-4
j_call: TRBJ1-1
d_call: .
clone_size: .
cdr3_length: 14
cdr3_aa: CASRSGSEGTEAFF
cdr3_nt: TGTGCCAGCAGGTCCGGGTCGGAGGGGACTGAAGCTTTCTTT

v_call: TRBV28
j_call: TRBJ1-5
d_call: .
clone_size: .
cdr3_length: 12
cdr3_aa: CASKTSNQPQHF
cdr3_nt: TGTGCCAGCAAGACTAGCAATCAGCCCCAGCATTTT